A selection of T cell receptor beta chains follows, all from one sample in a study of regulatory T cells in long-lasting Graves disease. Via MiXCR, TCRdb re-called the multiplex PCR reads, giving one row per CDR3 protein. The data show a few hundred thousand distinct CDR3 sequences, under 25% seen once. The input for sequencing was peripheral blood mononuclear cells (PBMCs), taken when the disease was refractory, from a patient treated with antithyroid drugs. Every receptor here comes from a female donor with Graves disease. Each CDR3 is given with its conserved first and last residue. Rows may omit the clone size; those that give it use once, few, many or a size class.

clone_size j_call v_call cdr3_aa
- TRBJ1-6 TRBV3-1 CASSQDTLAYNSPLHF
many TRBJ2-7 TRBV7-9 CASSSPSSGGSYEQYF
many TRBJ1-1 TRBV11-2 CASSLKTEAFF
- TRBJ2-7 TRBV18 CASSPPSHLSYEQYF
few TRBJ2-7 TRBV19 CASSTLAGDVLRTYEQYF
- TRBJ2-6 TRBV5-1 CASSPEIGVGANVLTF
- TRBJ2-7 TRBV6-9 CASSYGVHYEQYF
many TRBJ2-5 TRBV11-3 CASSSPRGTDQETQYF
many TRBJ1-5 TRBV6-1 CASRKDSNQPQHF
many TRBJ2-2 TRBV12-5 CASGFSNTGELFF
few TRBJ2-1 TRBV7-6 CASSLSAGRNEQFF
- TRBJ2-7 TRBV6-5 CASSYSIQGGYEQYF
few TRBJ2-1 TRBV10-3 CAITTGTGGSEQFF
- TRBJ1-2 TRBV5-1 CASSRLGVRGYTF
once TRBJ1-1 TRBV30 CAWRTGEFDTEAFF
few TRBJ1-5 TRBV30 CAWSFKGDQPQHF
many TRBJ2-6 TRBV28 CASSLVGQRANVLTF
few TRBJ2-5 TRBV6-2/TRBV6-3 CASSYYVGETQYF
- TRBJ2-2 TRBV3-1 CASSQVAGRDTGELFF
few TRBJ2-1 TRBV28 CASSLQETQVQFF
- TRBJ1-6 TRBV19 CASSDAGYNSPLHF
few TRBJ1-5 TRBV20-1 CSARRGGVSNQPQHF